This TCR beta chain derives from a study of blood T cell repertoires in COVID-19. Original processing notes: Estimation of nucleated cell counts was performed using reference gene primer amplification. Sequenced by immunoSEQ multiplex PCR; TCRdb stores in-frame clones only, minus some. V, J and clone size are taken as reported in that table, and D and trimming were inferred from the DNA itself. The sample includes under 200,000 clones, 82% of them seen just once. In regard to this clone: In the same sample, other DNA sequences code for this CDR3.

Germline V gives CDR1 MDHEN, CDR2 SYDVKM. V gave up 8 bases and J gave up 7 bases; unmatched junction bases: 8. This CDR3 spans 14 amino acids. This TCR came from a woman aged 30 to 39 with acute or convalescent COVID-19. Sequenced material: peripheral blood. V usage is TRBV28 and J usage is TRBJ1-4; 9 nucleotides agree with TRBD1. The CDR3 nucleotides are TGTGCCAGCGGGCCGGGACAGGGAGGTGAAAAACTGTTTTTT. As protein: CASGPGQGGEKLFF.